Sequencing of this TCR beta chain was carried out in a study of OX40 agonist ivuxolimab in advanced cancers. The length of the CDR3 is 14 residues. Germline CDR1 SGHRS, CDR2 YFSETQ. Deletions cut 0 bases from V and 2 bases from J, with 8 bases between. Some clones are missing from TCRdb's copy, which holds only in-frame ones; the method was immunoSEQ multiplex PCR. The table has tens of thousands of clones, around 90% seen once. The source is an adult with an advanced solid tumor such as melanoma, head and neck, liver or kidney cancer. The sample was CD4+ or CD8+ T cells sorted from blood, taken in a trial of the OX40 agonist ivuxolimab. J is TRBJ2-5 and V is TRBV5-1, with D perhaps TRBD1 (6 bases). This CDR3 is CASSLGQGQETQYF. The CDR3, as DNA: TGCGCCAGCAGCTTGGGGCAGGGGCAAGAGACCCAGTACTTC.